A single sample is the source of the 24 T cell receptor beta chains below, sequenced in a study of vaccination and CD4 T cells after COVID-19 (dated by TCRdb to 2022 to 2024). The antigens of these receptors remain unknown. The library was generated by PCR. Instrument on record: Illumina iSeq 100. TCR sequencing of DNA from cultured CD4+ T cells used the Oncomine TCR Beta short-read assay at the Johns Hopkins FTIC core. TCRdb reanalyzed the raw reads on its own, using fastp at Q25 for trimming and MiXCR for clone calling, and kept in-frame beta chains. Rows matching on CDR3 protein sequence are summarized as one entry with the most common DNA and genes. This sample holds roughly 9,300 distinct CDR3 sequences; nearly 25% were observed only once. Of the sample, 25% to 30% falls within the top ten clones. According to the study, the label for this sample's treatment or condition signals: approximately 10-day PBMC culture with coronavirus spike peptide pools or control peptides (ViraFEST assay).

The material sequenced was CD4+ T cells from blood, cultured in vitro, taken before SARS-CoV-2 vaccination. The receptors were gathered from a human donor who received a COVID-19 vaccine.

Of note for this clonotype: A junction end diverges from the germline sequence, so it may reflect a read error. V usage is TRBV30 and J usage is TRBJ1-2; D is unclear. The V gene's germline CDR1 is GTSNPN and CDR2 SVGIG (reference sequence). The CDR3 spans 13 residues. The CDR3 sequence: CAWSVSPSYGHTF. The CDR3 nucleotides are TGTGCCTGGAGTGTCAGCCCTTCCTATGGCCACACCTTC. The full variable domain, with the rest looked up from reference TRBV30 and TRBJ1-2, is SQTIHQWPATLVQPVGSPLSLECTVEGTSNPNLYWYRQAAGRGLQLLFYSVGIGQISSEVPQNLSASRPQDRQFILSSKKLLLSDSGFYLCAWSVSPSYGHTFGSGTRLTVV.

The chain couples TRBV10-1 to TRBJ1-5; D remains ambiguous. This CDR3 contains 17 residues. V was shortened by 4 bases and J by 2 bases, with 18 bases between the two germline ends. Germline CDR1 is WNHNN and CDR2 is SYGVQD (reference sequence). The CDR3 DNA reads TGCGCCAGCAGTGGACTAAGGGAGAGGTCACGCAATCAGCCCCAGCATTTT. Its protein is CASSGLRERSRNQPQHF.

V is TRBV5-1 and J is TRBJ2-3; no clear D. V was shortened by 1 base and J by 4 bases, with 13 bases between the two germline ends. Germline assignment: CDR1 SGHRS and CDR2 YFSETQ. The CDR3 covers 15 residues. In nucleotides, the CDR3 is TGCGCCAGCAGCTTGAAGTCGTTTCGATCAGATACGCAGTATTTT. Translating it yields CASSLKSFRSDTQYF. Looking up the rest from reference TRBV5-1 and TRBJ2-3 gives the full variable domain: KAGVTQTPRYLIKTRGQQVTLSCSPISGHRSVSWYQQTPGQGLQFLFEYFSETQRNKGNFPGRFSGRQFSNSRSEMNVSTLELGDSALYLCASSLKSFRSDTQYFGPGTRLTVL.

This clonotype has more than one count but fewer than ten. V usage is TRBV5-4 and J usage is TRBJ2-7; 13 bases map to TRBD2. Germline CDR1 and CDR2: SGHNT and YYREEE (reference sequence). The trim removed 4 bases at V and 0 bases at J, leaving 7 bases unmatched. This CDR3 region has 17 residues. The CDR3 here is CASSDGLAGVLSYEQYF. For the CDR3, the DNA is TGTGCCAGCAGCGACGGACTAGCGGGGGTTCTCTCCTACGAGCAGTACTTC. Full variable domain (remainder filled in from reference TRBV5-4 and TRBJ2-7): ETGVTQSPTHLIKTRGQQVTLRCSSQSGHNTVSWYQQALGQGPQFIFQYYREEENGRGNFPPRFSGLQFPNYSSELNVNALELDDSALYLCASSDGLAGVLSYEQYFGPGTRLTVT.

The chain couples TRBV4-1 to TRBJ2-3, with no clear D. This CDR3 is 13 amino acids long. Trimming cost V 2 bases and J 2 bases, with 5 bases left between them. Germline lookup yields CDR1 MGHRA and CDR2 YSYEKL. The CDR3 reads CASSQRATDTQYF. The CDR3 nucleotides are TGCGCCAGCAGCCAACGAGCCACAGATACGCAGTATTTT.

In this sample, this clonotype turned up once. The chain employs TRBV12-5 and TRBJ2-5, with D uncertain. The CDR3 consists of 13 residues. V lost 6 bases to trimming and J lost 1 base, with 9 bases between them. In germline, CDR1 is LGHNT, CDR2 FRNRAP. CDR3 DNA sequence: TGTGCTAGTGGCGACGGACCCCAAGAGACCCAGTACTTC. It encodes CASGDGPQETQYF.

The V call is TRBV30, the J call TRBJ2-1; weak D call: TRBD2 (7 bases). CDR1 and CDR2 from the germline V gene are GTSNPN and SVGIG (reference sequence). CDR3 size: 13 residues. V lost 6 bases to trimming and J lost 7 bases, with 16 bases between them. This CDR3 reads CACSGGLGNEQFF. The CDR3, as DNA: TGTGCCTGCTCCGGGGGGCTGGGGAATGAGCAGTTCTTC.

The V call is TRBV20-1, the J call TRBJ1-4; D not resolved. Trimming shortened V by 3 bases and J by 7 bases, and 12 bases separated the two germline ends. Germline CDR1 and CDR2: DFQATT and SNEGSKA (reference sequence). This CDR3 has 13 residues. The CDR3 DNA reads as TGCAGTGCTAGTTCCGGGAAGGGTGAAAAACTGTTTTTT. It yields the protein CSASSGKGEKLFF.

The chain links TRBV11-1 to TRBJ2-7; D is possibly TRBD1 (5 bases). Germline assignment: CDR1 SGHAT and CDR2 FQDESV (reference sequence). The CDR3 spans 14 residues. V gave up 3 bases and J gave up 6 bases, with 15 bases separating them. CDR3 residues: CASSLNRLMGEQYF. CDR3 in DNA: TGTGCCAGCAGCTTGAACAGGTTGATGGGCGAGCAGTACTTC. Supplemented by reference TRBV11-1 and TRBJ2-7, the full variable domain reads EAEVAQSPRYKITEKSQAVAFWCDPISGHATLYWYRQILGQGPELLVQFQDESVVDDSQLPKDRFSAERLKGVDSTLKIQPAELGDSAMYLCASSLNRLMGEQYFGPGTRLTVT.

This clonotype was seen more than once but under ten times. CDR3 sequence: CAIRGPSNSGYTF. In DNA form, the CDR3 reads TGTGCCATCAGGGGGCCGTCCAATAGTGGCTACACCTTC. The chain couples TRBV10-3 to TRBJ1-2, with D possibly TRBD1 on 5 matching bases. The CDR3 contains 13 residues. V shed 6 bases and J shed 7 bases, with 15 bases lying between them. Germline CDR1 and CDR2: ENHRY and SYGVKD.

V gene TRBV7-9 combines with J gene TRBJ1-2; TRBD1 aligns across 7 bases. The CDR3 has 16 amino acids. Losses at the gene ends were 5 bases for V and 4 bases for J; bases not matched to a gene: 13. Per the germline V gene, CDR1 is SEHNR and CDR2 is FQNEAQ (reference sequence). For the CDR3, the DNA is TGTGCCAGCAGCCCATCAGGACAGGAGAGAGTCTATGGCTACACCTTC. Its protein is CASSPSGQERVYGYTF.

The J gene is TRBJ1-5, the V gene TRBV29-1; D is uncertain. V was pared by 4 bases and J by 3 bases, with 10 bases between. Germline V gene sequence: CDR1 SQVTM, CDR2 ANQGSEA. This CDR3 has 13 amino acids. The CDR3 sequence: CSVASQPNQPQHF. DNA of the CDR3: TGCAGCGTTGCGAGTCAGCCCAATCAGCCCCAGCATTTT.

This clonotype has a handful of counts. This chain joins TRBV20-1 and TRBJ2-3; the D gene is possibly TRBD2 (6 bases). Germline V CDR1 and CDR2: DFQATT, SNEGSKA (reference sequence). V lost 0 bases and J lost 6, with 16 bases in between. The CDR3 is 15 amino acids. CDR3 amino acids: CSARDGRSSRDTQYF. As DNA, the CDR3 is TGCAGTGCTAGAGATGGGAGGTCCAGTCGGGATACGCAGTATTTT.

The chain links TRBV5-4 to TRBJ2-1, with D possibly being TRBD2 (6 bases). From germline, CDR1 is SGHNT and CDR2 YYREEE (reference sequence). V dropped 2 bases and J dropped 0 bases, with 9 bases sitting between them. The CDR3 is 15 residues long. CDR3 loop: CASSFGGSSYNEQFF. The DNA of the CDR3 is TGTGCCAGCAGCTTTGGGGGGAGCTCCTACAATGAGCAGTTCTTC.

Note on this clonotype: An end of the junction differs from the germline gene, which may be a read error. The CDR3 sequence is CVSSQDRRVNTEAFF. Here the CDR3 DNA reads TGTGTCAGCAGCCAAGATCGGCGGGTTAACACTGAAGCTTTCTTT. The chain recombines TRBV3-1 with TRBJ1-1; D is unclear. CDR3 size: 15 residues. Looked up from germline, CDR1 is LGHDT and CDR2 is YNNKEL (reference sequence).

This clonotype was seen a handful of times. The V gene is TRBV2, the J gene TRBJ1-6, with 7 nucleotides matching TRBD1. J was trimmed by 3 bases and V by 3 bases; bases with no gene match: 5. This CDR3 is 16 amino acids long. The V gene's germline CDR1 is SNHLY and CDR2 FYNNEI. In nucleotides, the CDR3 is TGTGCCAGCAGTGACCTGGGACAGATCTATAATTCACCCCTCCACTTT. It specifies CASSDLGQIYNSPLHF.

The CDR3 region is CASSLGRGASGGRETQYF. CDR3 nucleotides: TGTGCCAGCAGCTTAGGTAGAGGGGCTAGCGGGGGTAGAGAGACCCAGTACTTC. The rearrangement links TRBV11-2 to TRBJ2-5; 10 bases are a match to TRBD2. Germline loops: CDR1 SGHAT, CDR2 FQNNGV. After removal of 1 base from V and 4 bases from J, the junction contained 12 bases not matched to a gene. The CDR3 consists of 18 residues.

This clonotype was seen more than once but under ten times. The chain recombines TRBV5-4 with TRBJ2-3, with D unresolved. CDR3 length equals 14 residues. Deletions cut 2 bases from V and 0 bases from J, with 7 bases between. Germline V gives CDR1 SGHNT, CDR2 YYREEE (reference sequence). Here the CDR3 reads CASSFQASTDTQYF. As DNA, the CDR3 is TGTGCCAGCAGCTTTCAGGCTAGCACAGATACGCAGTATTTT.

In its sample, this clonotype was seen a few times. The V and J genes are TRBV6-2 or TRBV6-3 and TRBJ1-1; 7 positions agree with TRBD1. The germline V gene has CDR1 MNHEY and CDR2 SVGEGT. This CDR3 has 12 amino acids. Trimming cost V 5 bases and J 4 bases; bases outside gene matches: 1. The CDR3 DNA sequence: TGTGCCAGCAGTCCAGGGGGCACTGAAGCTTTCTTT. Its protein is CASSPGGTEAFF.

Comments on this clonotype: One end of the junction does not line up with germline, which may come from a read error. The chain uses TRBV6-5 and TRBJ1-2, with no clear D. The CDR3 contains 16 residues. Germline V CDR1 and CDR2: MNHEY, SVGAGI. CDR3 sequence: CASSYVPGEMGYGYTF. The CDR3 DNA reads as TGTGCCAGCAGTTACGTCCCCGGGGAGATGGGGTATGGCTACACTTTC.

This sequence joins TRBV6-1 and TRBJ1-1; 8 bases are a match to TRBD1. The germline V gene encodes CDR1 MNHNS and CDR2 SASEGT. The CDR3 is made up of 15 amino acids. With 6 bases clipped from V and 6 bases from J, the junction kept 12 bases outside the gene matches. CDR3: CASRTQGANRAEAFF. The CDR3 DNA reads TGTGCCAGCAGGACCCAGGGGGCGAATCGGGCTGAAGCTTTCTTT.

The gene calls are TRBV20-1 and TRBJ2-6, with D perhaps TRBD2 (5 bases). The V end lost 3 bases, the J end lost 1 base, and 7 bases lay between the germline ends. This CDR3 is 14 amino acids long. CDR1 and CDR2 (germline): DFQATT, SNEGSKA (reference sequence). The DNA for the CDR3 is TGCAGTGCTAGTCCGGGGTCTGGGGCCAACGTCCTGACTTTC. As protein: CSASPGSGANVLTF.

A remark on this clonotype: A read error may be the cause here, since a much bigger clone is one base away. The gene calls are TRBV27 and TRBJ1-5; 7 bases match TRBD1. TRBJ2-3 explains the end of the DNA better; the J call may be wrong. The germline V gene encodes CDR1 MNHEY and CDR2 SMNVEV (reference sequence). CDR3 size: 17 residues. The CDR3 DNA is TGTGCCAGCAGTTTAAGGGCAGGGGGAGATGTCAATCAGCCCCAGTATTTT. This codes for CASSLRAGGDVNQPQYF.

The chain joins TRBV6-1 to TRBJ2-7, with TRBD2 identical over 8 bases. CDR1 and CDR2 from the germline V gene are MNHNS and SASEGT. The V and J ends lost 10 bases and 8 bases, in that order; junction bases with no gene match: 16. The CDR3 has 14 amino acids. The CDR3 spells CAIRSGGDFGKQYF. CDR3 in DNA: TGTGCCATCCGGTCGGGGGGGGATTTTGGAAAGCAGTACTTC.